Listed below are T cell receptor beta chains from one sample, sequenced in a study of blood T cell repertoires in COVID-19. The data were produced by immunoSEQ multiplex PCR, yet TCRdb's version contains in-frame clones alone and is incomplete. This table holds fewer than 250,000 clones, about nine tenths found once. Material: peripheral blood. The receptors were gathered from a man in his 60s who had recovered from COVID-19. The CDR3 runs from the conserved cysteine through the conserved F or W. D genes are given only for firm matches. Not every row has a clone size; where given, it reads once, few, many or a size class.

TRBV28,NA,TRBJ2-3,TRBD2,TGTGCCAGCAGTTTATTGGGCCTCGTAGCGGGAGGGCGGAGTGATACGCAGTATTTT,CASSLLGLVAGGRSDTQYF
TRBV7-2,NA,TRBJ1-2,TRBD1,TGTGCCAGCAGCGCCGCCCGACAGGGTTATGGCTACACCTTC,CASSAARQGYGYTF
TRBV18,NA,TRBJ1-2,NA,TGTGCCAGCTCACCCGGCGACTTGTATGGCTACACCTTC,CASSPGDLYGYTF
TRBV21-1,NA,TRBJ2-7,NA,TGTGCCAGCAGCAAAGAACTAGCGGGTTACGAGCAGTACTTC,CASSKELAGYEQYF
TRBV6-5,NA,TRBJ2-1,TRBD2,TGTGCCAGCAGGGGGACTACCGGTGAGCAGTTCTTC,CASRGTTGEQFF
TRBV7-3,NA,TRBJ1-3,TRBD1,TGTGCCAGCAGCTTACAGGGGGCTGGATCCGGAAACACCATATATTTT,CASSLQGAGSGNTIYF
TRBV28,NA,TRBJ2-3,TRBD2,TGTGCCAGCAGTACCCAAAAGACTAGCCGACTATACACAGATACGCAGTATTTT,CASSTQKTSRLYTDTQYF
TRBV5-1,NA,TRBJ2-1,TRBD2,TGCGCCAGCAGCTTGGGGGGCGGGAGCGTCTACAATGAGCAGTTCTTC,CASSLGGGSVYNEQFF
TRBV4-2,NA,TRBJ2-2,NA,TGTGCCAGCAGCCCACGGGGCGGGGTTCGAGGGGAGCTGTTTTTT,CASSPRGGVRGELFF
TRBV20-1,NA,TRBJ1-4,TRBD1,TGCAGTGCTAGTTCAGGGACAGGGCGCGAAAAACTGTTTTTT,CSASSGTGREKLFF
TRBV5-1,NA,TRBJ2-7,TRBD2,TGCGCCAGCAGCGCCGGCTTAACTAGCGGAATCTACGAGCAGTACTTC,CASSAGLTSGIYEQYF
TRBV2,NA,TRBJ1-4,NA,TGTGCCAGCAGCGTACTCGCAACTAATGAAAAACTGTTTTTT,CASSVLATNEKLFF
TRBV14,NA,TRBJ2-3,TRBD2,TGTGCCAGCAGCTCTAGCGGCCTCCCCCCAGATACGCAGTATTTT,CASSSSGLPPDTQYF
TRBV19,NA,TRBJ1-2,TRBD1,TGTGCCAGTGGAGGGGACAGGGGAAGTATTGACGGCTACACCTTC,CASGGDRGSIDGYTF
TRBV24-1,NA,TRBJ2-5,NA,TGTGCCACCAGTGAGACAGGGAACGGAGGGGAGACCCAGTACTTC,CATSETGNGGETQYF
TRBV5-6,NA,TRBJ2-7,TRBD1,TGTGCCAGCAGCTTGCCCGGGACAGACCGCTACGAGCAGTACTTC,CASSLPGTDRYEQYF
TRBV6-4,NA,TRBJ1-3,TRBD1,TGTGCCAGCACCAAAGGACAGGGCCGCTCTGGAAACACCATATATTTT,CASTKGQGRSGNTIYF
TRBV11-2,NA,TRBJ2-3,TRBD2,TGTGCCAGCAGTCGGGAGCGGGGGGCCCGCCTCGGGCAGTATTTT,CASSRERGARLGQYF
TRBV29-1,NA,TRBJ2-6,NA,TGCAGCGTTGCCGGGTTCTCTGGGGCCAACGTCCTGACTTTC,CSVAGFSGANVLTF
TRBV19,NA,TRBJ1-1,TRBD1,TGTGCCAGTAGTAAGGAGGGGGCTGGCACTGAAGCTTTCTTT,CASSKEGAGTEAFF
TRBV24-1,once,TRBJ2-3,TRBD2,TGTGCCACCAGTGATTTGGCGAGGGCTAGCGGGGCTAGCACAGATACGCAGTATTTT,CATSDLARASGASTDTQYF
TRBV6-5,NA,TRBJ2-5,TRBD2,TGTGCCACCCGGGCTAGCGGGGGAGAGACCCAGTACTTC,CATRASGGETQYF
TRBV18,once,TRBJ2-3,NA,TGTGCCAGCTCCCTCACAGGAGATACGCAGTATTTT,CASSLTGDTQYF
TRBV11-2,NA,TRBJ1-5,NA,TGTGCCAGCAGCTTAGATTCCGGTAATCAGCCCCAGCATTTT,CASSLDSGNQPQHF
TRBV19,NA,TRBJ2-1,NA,TGTGCCAGTAGTACCCCAGGGGGCGGGAGTTACAATGAGCAGTTCTTC,CASSTPGGGSYNEQFF
TRBV20-1,NA,TRBJ2-2,TRBD1,TGCAGTGCTAGTCCTGGGGGACAGGCGAACACCGGGGAGCTGTTTTTT,CSASPGGQANTGELFF
TRBV19,NA,TRBJ2-7,TRBD1,TGTGCCAGTAGTATAGTCGAGGACAGGGGCAGTTACGAGCAGTACTTC,CASSIVEDRGSYEQYF
TRBV7-6,NA,TRBJ2-1,TRBD1,TGTGCCAGCAGCGGACAGGGGGGTTCCTACAATGAGCAGTTCTTC,CASSGQGGSYNEQFF
TRBV4-1,NA,TRBJ2-7,NA,TGCGCCAGCAGCCTTGGCATCTCTGGACTTTACGAGCAGTACTTC,CASSLGISGLYEQYF
TRBV29-1,once,TRBJ1-5,NA,TGCAGCGTTGTACAGGGAGATCAGCCCCAGCATTTT,CSVVQGDQPQHF
TRBV4-2,NA,TRBJ2-1,NA,TGTGCCAGCAGCCATGGAACAGGGAGGGTTACTGATGAGCAGTTCTTC,CASSHGTGRVTDEQFF
TRBV13,NA,TRBJ1-3,TRBD1,TGTGCCAGCAGCCCCCGGACAGGGAGGGGAAACACCATATATTTT,CASSPRTGRGNTIYF
TRBV11-2,NA,TRBJ2-2,NA,TGTGCCAGCAGCTTCTCCAGGAGGACCGGGGAGCTGTTTTTT,CASSFSRRTGELFF
TRBV5-6,NA,TRBJ1-5,TRBD1,TGTGCCAGCAGCCTCCGGACAGGGGCTTCCGGAGAGGCCGGTCAGCCCCAGCATTTT,CASSLRTGASGEAGQPQHF
TRBV11-2,NA,TRBJ1-1,TRBD1,TGTGCCAGCAGGAGGGGGCTGAGGACTGAAGCTTTCTTT,CASRRGLRTEAFF
TRBV7-9,NA,TRBJ2-3,NA,TGTGCCAGCAGCTTTATAGTAGATACGCAGTATTTT,CASSFIVDTQYF
TRBV7-8,once,TRBJ1-4,NA,TGTGCCAGCAGCTTAGAAAGGGGGACTGAAAAACTGTTTTTT,CASSLERGTEKLFF
TRBV28,NA,TRBJ2-7,TRBD1,TGTGCCAGCAGTATGACAGGGGCCATCTCCTACGAGCAGTACTTC,CASSMTGAISYEQYF
TRBV18,NA,TRBJ1-6,NA,TGTGCCAGCTCACCGGGCAATTCACCCCTCCACTTT,CASSPGNSPLHF
TRBV18,once,TRBJ1-1,TRBD1,TGTGCCAGCTCATCGACAGGGGGCGTAGAAGCTTTCTTT,CASSSTGGVEAFF
TRBV2,NA,TRBJ1-5,TRBD1,TGTGCCAGCAACCCAGGGGGCGCGGGTCAGCCCCAGCATTTT,CASNPGGAGQPQHF
TRBV4-1,once,TRBJ2-5,TRBD2,TGCGCCAGCAGCCAACCTCGACTAGCGGGAGTAGAGACCCAGTACTTC,CASSQPRLAGVETQYF